This record concerns one T cell receptor (beta chain) sequence. Its antigen is not identified. The sample comes from a study of somatic mutations in cytotoxic T cells in rheumatoid arthritis. In the study overall: Right after diagnosis, and before any treatment had started, patient peripheral blood (about 30 ml EDTA) was drawn. General study findings and limits: For patients with rheumatoid arthritis, CD8+ clonality went up with age, while healthy controls showed no such change.

Only in-frame clones appear in the TCRdb table, and some are missing; sequencing was by immunoSEQ multiplex PCR. Of about 11,000 clones listed, almost 85% are singletons. The germline V gene encodes CDR1 SGHDT and CDR2 YYEEEE. The CDR3 has 13 residues. Trimming took off 0 bases at V and 6 bases at J, with 10 bases between the two ends. The sequenced sample consisted of CD8+ T cells sorted from blood. The source is a woman aged 55-69 years with rheumatoid arthritis. The chain has TRBV5-6 and TRBJ2-7; possible D gene TRBD1, 5 bases. The chain's CDR3 is CASSLAAGREQYF. CDR3 nucleotides: TGTGCCAGCAGCTTGGCTGCAGGGCGCGAGCAGTACTTC.